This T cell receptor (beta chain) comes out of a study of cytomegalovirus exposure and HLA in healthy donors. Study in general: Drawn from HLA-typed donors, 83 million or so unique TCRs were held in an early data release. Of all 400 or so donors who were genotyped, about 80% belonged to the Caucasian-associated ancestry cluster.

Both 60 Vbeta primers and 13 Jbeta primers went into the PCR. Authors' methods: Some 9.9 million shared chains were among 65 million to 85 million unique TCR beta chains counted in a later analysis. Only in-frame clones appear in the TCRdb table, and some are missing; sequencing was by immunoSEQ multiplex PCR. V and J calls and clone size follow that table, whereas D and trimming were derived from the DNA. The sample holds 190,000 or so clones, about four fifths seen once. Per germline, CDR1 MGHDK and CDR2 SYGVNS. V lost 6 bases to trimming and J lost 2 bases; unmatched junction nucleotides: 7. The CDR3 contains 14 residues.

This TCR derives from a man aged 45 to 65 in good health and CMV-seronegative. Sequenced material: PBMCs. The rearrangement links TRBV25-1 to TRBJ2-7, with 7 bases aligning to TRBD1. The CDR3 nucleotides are TGTGCCAGCAGAACCAGGACAGGAGCCTACGAGCAGTACTTC. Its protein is CASRTRTGAYEQYF.